This T cell receptor (delta chain) was sequenced for a study of gamma-delta T cells after stem cell transplantation. This clone appeared a few times. TCRdb attributes to this sequence the protein of a much larger clone, which differs from the DNA translation at residue 14; a read error is likely, and the protein displayed is translated from the DNA. TCRdb ran CATT on the RT-PCR reads. The repertoire holds about 3,000 delta-chain clones, with over 2% as singletons. The V and J ends lost 4 bases and 7 bases, in that order; junction bases with no gene match: 17. CDR1 and CDR2 (germline): GEAIGNYY, EKD. This CDR3 is built from 18 residues.

The sequenced sample consisted of gamma-delta T cells. This chain uses TRDV2 with TRDJ1, with 13 bases that match TRDD3. This clonotype was sampled from a human donor. It is not recorded whose cells these are; they may come from a transplant donor. CDR3 loop: CACDPLLGDTRLRSKLIF. In DNA form, the CDR3 reads TGTGCCTGTGATCCCTTACTGGGGGATACGCGGTTGAGGAGTAAACTCATCTTT.